This TCR beta chain came from a study of shared clonotypes between healthy human individuals. Whole-study results and caveats: Generation probability values for non-shared clonotypes were lower than those for clonotypes shared by all four donors.

Assay: immunoSEQ multiplex PCR; the TCRdb copy retains only in-frame clones and omits some. The repertoire holds 300,000 to 400,000 clones, with around four fifths as singletons. Germline V CDR1 and CDR2: MDHEN, SYDVKM. V was cut by 4 bases and J by 3 bases, with 11 bases left in between. The CDR3 extends over 14 amino acids. Nashville, Tennessee was home to all donors, each a Caucasian adult. This clone has a count of ten or more. Antigen unknown. This sample includes further DNA sequences coding for the same CDR3. This clonotype originated in a man aged 25-45 years in good health. The sequencing sample was made of memory CD4+ T cells sorted from blood. Indicated subset: CD45RA-negative fraction. The chain employs TRBV28 and TRBJ2-3, with D tentatively TRBD2 (6 bases). The CDR3 loop is CASSSLGGTDTQYF. CDR3 bases: TGTGCCAGCAGTTCACTTGGGGGGACAGATACGCAGTATTTT.